This T cell receptor beta chain was obtained from a study of human T cells and chemical hapten exposure. The ends were cut back, 5 bases at V and 2 bases at J, with 19 bases in the middle. The germline gives CDR1 MNHEY, CDR2 SVGEGT. CDR3 length: 16 amino acids. Per the authors' pipeline: Samples ranged from about 23,224 to 690,600 TCRs, with a median of approximately 96,000. TCRdb ran MiXCR on the RACE reads and lists one entry per CDR3 protein. TCRdb, rather than the study authors, made the V and J calls. The data contain 180,000 or so distinct CDR3 sequences, more than 25% of them singletons. Time point indicated: pre-sensitization, week 0. Treatment noted: therapeutic diphenylcyclopropenone sensitization with weekly scalp DPC.

This sample comprised whole blood, obtained in connection with sensitization to the hapten diphenylcyclopropenone (DPC). J is TRBJ2-7 and V is TRBV6-2 or TRBV6-3, with D possibly matching TRBD2 (5 bases). The receptor comes from a woman under 40 with alopecia areata. Some clones in this sample may be carry-over from other donors' samples. The CDR3 DNA sequence: TGTGCCAGCAGTCCCCTGATGAGCGGAGCCACCTACGAGCAGTACTTC. This gives the protein CASSPLMSGATYEQYF.